The T cell receptor beta chain described here comes from a study of tumor-infiltrating lymphocytes in oesophageal squamous cell carcinoma. MiXCR, run by TCRdb on the PCR reads, gives a single entry per CDR3 protein. This sample carries tens of thousands of distinct CDR3 sequences, roughly 32% of them seen once, and the ten largest clones take approximately 19%. This clonotype was sampled from a female donor with esophageal squamous cell carcinoma. Input material: esophageal tumor tissue.

The chain's CDR3 is CAISREGLENYYNEQYF. The CDR3 nucleotides read TGTGCCATCAGTCGAGAGGGACTAGAAAATTACTACAATGAGCAGTACTTC. The V gene is TRBV10-3, the J gene TRBJ2-1; TRBD2 agrees at 8 bases. The DNA end lines up better with TRBJ2-7; the J call may be wrong. The germline V gene has CDR1 ENHRY and CDR2 SYGVKD. The CDR3 is made up of 17 amino acids.